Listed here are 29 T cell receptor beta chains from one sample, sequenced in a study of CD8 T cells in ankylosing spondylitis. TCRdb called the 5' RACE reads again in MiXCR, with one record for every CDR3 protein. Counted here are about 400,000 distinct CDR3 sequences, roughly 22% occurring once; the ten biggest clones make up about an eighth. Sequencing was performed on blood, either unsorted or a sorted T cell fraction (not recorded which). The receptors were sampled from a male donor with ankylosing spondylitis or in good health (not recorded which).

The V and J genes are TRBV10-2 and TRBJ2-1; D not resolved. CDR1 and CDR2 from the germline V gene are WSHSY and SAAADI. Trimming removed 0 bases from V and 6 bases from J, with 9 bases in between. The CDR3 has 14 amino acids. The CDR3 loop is CASSESNGFNEQFF. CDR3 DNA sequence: TGCGCCAGCAGTGAGTCGAACGGGTTCAATGAGCAGTTCTTC.

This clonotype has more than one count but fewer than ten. CDR3 region: CAIAFRGADFNEQFF. The CDR3 region has the DNA TGTGCCATCGCTTTTCGGGGGGCGGACTTCAATGAGCAGTTCTTC. The chain employs TRBV10-3 and TRBJ2-1, with a possible D match to TRBD2 (7 bases). Germline CDR1 is ENHRY and CDR2 is SYGVKD. The CDR3 is 15 amino acids. V gave up 8 bases and J gave up 6 bases, with 20 bases separating them.

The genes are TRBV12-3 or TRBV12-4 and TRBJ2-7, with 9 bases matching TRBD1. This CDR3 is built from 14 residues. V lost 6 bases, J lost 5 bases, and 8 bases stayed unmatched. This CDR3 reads CASSNRDRVHEQYF. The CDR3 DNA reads TGTGCCAGCAGCAACCGGGACAGGGTCCACGAGCAGTACTTC.

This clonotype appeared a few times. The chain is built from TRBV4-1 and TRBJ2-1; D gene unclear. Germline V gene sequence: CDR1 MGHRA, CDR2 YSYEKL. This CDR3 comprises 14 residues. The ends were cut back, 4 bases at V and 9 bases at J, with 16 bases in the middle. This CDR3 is CASSLALGGSEQFF. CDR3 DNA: TGCGCCAGCAGCCTCGCATTGGGCGGCAGTGAGCAGTTCTTC.

The CDR3 loop is CASSQGGSSGGEQFF. The CDR3 nucleotides read TGTGCCAGCAGCCAAGGTGGATCTAGCGGGGGTGAGCAGTTCTTC. The V and J genes are TRBV4-2 and TRBJ2-1; 10 nucleotides match TRBD2. CDR3 length: 15 residues. The junction had 6 bases not matched to a gene; V was cut back by 1 base and J by 9 bases. Germline-derived CDR1 and CDR2 are LGHNA and YNFKEQ.

The CDR3, as DNA: TGTGCCAGCAGCCAAAACAGGGTCCGTAACACTGAAGCTTTCTTT. Translating gives CASSQNRVRNTEAFF. V usage is TRBV16 and J usage is TRBJ1-1; D may be TRBD1 (6 bases). V was cut by 2 bases and J by 2 bases, with 12 bases left in between. The V gene's germline CDR1 is KGHSY and CDR2 FQNENV. The CDR3 consists of 15 residues.

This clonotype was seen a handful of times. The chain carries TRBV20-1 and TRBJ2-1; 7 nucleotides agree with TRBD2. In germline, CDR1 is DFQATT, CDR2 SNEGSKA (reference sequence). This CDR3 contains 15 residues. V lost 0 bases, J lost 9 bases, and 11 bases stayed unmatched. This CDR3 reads CSARDPWGGDGEQFF. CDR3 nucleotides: TGCAGTGCTAGAGATCCTTGGGGGGGAGATGGTGAGCAGTTCTTC.

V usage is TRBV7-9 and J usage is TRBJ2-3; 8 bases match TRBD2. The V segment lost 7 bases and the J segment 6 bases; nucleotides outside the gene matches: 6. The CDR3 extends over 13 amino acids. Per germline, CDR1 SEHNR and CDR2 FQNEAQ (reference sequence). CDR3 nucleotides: TGTGCCAGCAACCCGGCGGGAGGCGATACGCAGTATTTT. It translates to CASNPAGGDTQYF.

Here the CDR3 reads CASRDGQGDYEQYF. The CDR3 DNA reads TGTGCCAGCAGAGATGGGCAGGGGGATTACGAGCAGTACTTC. The J gene is TRBJ2-7, the V gene TRBV2; 7 bases match TRBD1. V shed 6 bases and J 4 bases; nucleotides not matched to a gene: 9. CDR1 is SNHLY and CDR2 is FYNNEI in the germline V gene. The CDR3 extends over 14 amino acids.

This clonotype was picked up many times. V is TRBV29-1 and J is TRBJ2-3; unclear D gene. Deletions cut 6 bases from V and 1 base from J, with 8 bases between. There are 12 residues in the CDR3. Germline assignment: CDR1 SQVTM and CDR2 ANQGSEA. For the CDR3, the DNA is TGCAGCGTCTCCGGGCGCACAGATACGCAGTATTTT. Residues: CSVSGRTDTQYF.

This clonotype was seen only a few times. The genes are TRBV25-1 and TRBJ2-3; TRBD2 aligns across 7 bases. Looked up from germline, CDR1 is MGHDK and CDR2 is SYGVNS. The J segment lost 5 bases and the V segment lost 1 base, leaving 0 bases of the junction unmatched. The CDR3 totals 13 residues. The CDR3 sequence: CASSEWGGDTQYF. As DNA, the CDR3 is TGTGCCAGCAGTGAATGGGGGGGAGATACGCAGTATTTT.

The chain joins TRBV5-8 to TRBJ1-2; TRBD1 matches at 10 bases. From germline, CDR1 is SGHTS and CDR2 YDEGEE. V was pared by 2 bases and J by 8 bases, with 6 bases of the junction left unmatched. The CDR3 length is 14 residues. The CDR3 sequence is CASSFDRGLGGYTF. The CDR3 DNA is TGTGCCAGCAGCTTCGACAGGGGGCTAGGGGGCTACACCTTC.

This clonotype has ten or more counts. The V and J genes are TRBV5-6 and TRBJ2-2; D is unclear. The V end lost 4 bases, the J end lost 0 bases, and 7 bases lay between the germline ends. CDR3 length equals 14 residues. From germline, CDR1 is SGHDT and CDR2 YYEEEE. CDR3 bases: TGTGCCAGCAGCCCCACCCCGAACACCGGGGAGCTGTTTTTT. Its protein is CASSPTPNTGELFF.

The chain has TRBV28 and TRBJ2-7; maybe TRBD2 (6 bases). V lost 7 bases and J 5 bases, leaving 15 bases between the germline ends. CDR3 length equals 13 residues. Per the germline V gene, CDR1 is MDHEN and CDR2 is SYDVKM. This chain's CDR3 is CASKFSGRNEQYF. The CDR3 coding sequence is TGTGCCAGCAAGTTCTCGGGGAGGAACGAGCAGTACTTC.

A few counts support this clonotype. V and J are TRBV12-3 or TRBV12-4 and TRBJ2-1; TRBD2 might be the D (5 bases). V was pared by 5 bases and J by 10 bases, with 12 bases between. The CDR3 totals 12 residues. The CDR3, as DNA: TGTGCCAGCAGTCGGGGTTGGAAGGAGCAGTTCTTC. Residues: CASSRGWKEQFF.

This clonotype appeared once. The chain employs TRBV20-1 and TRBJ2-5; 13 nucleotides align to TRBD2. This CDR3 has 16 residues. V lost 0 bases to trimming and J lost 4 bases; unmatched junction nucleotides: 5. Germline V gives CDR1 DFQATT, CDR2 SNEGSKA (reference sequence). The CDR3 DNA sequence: TGCAGTGCTAGAGACCGGACTAGCGGGGGTGGAGAGACCCAGTACTTC. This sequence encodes CSARDRTSGGGETQYF.

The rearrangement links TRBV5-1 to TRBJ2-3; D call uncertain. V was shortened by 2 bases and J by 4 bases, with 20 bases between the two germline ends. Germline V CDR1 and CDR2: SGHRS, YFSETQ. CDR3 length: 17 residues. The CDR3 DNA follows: TGCGCCAGCAGCTTAGATCAAGGGTACCTCTTCCCAGATACGCAGTATTTT. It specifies CASSLDQGYLFPDTQYF.

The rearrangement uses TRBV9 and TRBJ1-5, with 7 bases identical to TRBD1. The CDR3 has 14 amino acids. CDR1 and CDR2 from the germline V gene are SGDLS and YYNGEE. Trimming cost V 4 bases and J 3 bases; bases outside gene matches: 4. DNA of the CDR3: TGTGCCAGCAGCCAGACAGGGATCAATCAGCCCCAGCATTTT. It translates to CASSQTGINQPQHF.

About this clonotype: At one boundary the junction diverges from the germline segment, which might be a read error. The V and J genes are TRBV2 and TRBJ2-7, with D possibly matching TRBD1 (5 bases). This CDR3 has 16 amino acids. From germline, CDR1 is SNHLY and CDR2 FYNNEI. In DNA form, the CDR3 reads TGTGCCAGCAGGGAAGGAAGGGGCGTGGGCTCCTACGAGCAGTACTTC. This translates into CASREGRGVGSYEQYF.

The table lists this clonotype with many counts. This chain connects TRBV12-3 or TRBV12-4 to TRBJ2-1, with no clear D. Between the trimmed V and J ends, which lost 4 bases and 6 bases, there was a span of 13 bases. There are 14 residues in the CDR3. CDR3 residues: CASSYWQNGNEQFF. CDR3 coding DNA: TGTGCCAGCAGTTATTGGCAAAACGGCAATGAGCAGTTCTTC.

DNA for the CDR3: TGTGCCAGCAGCGCGGAGGTGGCCCTGGAGACCCAGTACTTC. It specifies CASSAEVALETQYF. The V gene is TRBV5-6, the J gene TRBJ2-5, with a weak D call TRBD2 (5 bases). The CDR3 is made up of 14 amino acids. V gave up 4 bases and J gave up 5 bases, with 15 bases separating them. The germline V gene has CDR1 SGHDT and CDR2 YYEEEE.

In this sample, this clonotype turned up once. The CDR3 region is CSAPPIRANTGELFF. In nucleotides, the CDR3 is TGCAGTGCTCCCCCGATAAGGGCGAACACCGGGGAGCTGTTTTTT. The rearrangement links TRBV20-1 to TRBJ2-2; unclear D gene. CDR3 length: 15 amino acids. V was cut by 5 bases and J by 0 bases, with 13 bases left in between. Germline V gene data show CDR1 as DFQATT and CDR2 as SNEGSKA (reference sequence).

The CDR3 here is CASSDTRTGELFF. Here the CDR3 DNA reads TGTGCCAGCAGTGACACACGCACCGGGGAGCTGTTTTTT. This rearrangement joins TRBV28 to TRBJ2-2; no definite D call. Germline V gives CDR1 MDHEN, CDR2 SYDVKM. The CDR3 has 13 residues. V shed 5 bases and J shed 4 bases, with 8 bases lying between them.

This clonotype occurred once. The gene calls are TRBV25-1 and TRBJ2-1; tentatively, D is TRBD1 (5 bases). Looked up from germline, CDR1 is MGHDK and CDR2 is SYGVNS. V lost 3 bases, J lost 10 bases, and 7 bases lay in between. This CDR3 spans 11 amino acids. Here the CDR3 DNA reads TGTGCCAGCAGTGACAGGGTGGAGCAGTTCTTC. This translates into CASSDRVEQFF.

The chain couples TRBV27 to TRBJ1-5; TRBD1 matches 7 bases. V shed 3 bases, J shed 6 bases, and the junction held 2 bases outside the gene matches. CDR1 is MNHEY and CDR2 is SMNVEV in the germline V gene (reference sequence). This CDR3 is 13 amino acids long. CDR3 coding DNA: TGTGCCAGCAGTTTGACAGGGTTTCAGCCCCAGCATTTT. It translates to CASSLTGFQPQHF.

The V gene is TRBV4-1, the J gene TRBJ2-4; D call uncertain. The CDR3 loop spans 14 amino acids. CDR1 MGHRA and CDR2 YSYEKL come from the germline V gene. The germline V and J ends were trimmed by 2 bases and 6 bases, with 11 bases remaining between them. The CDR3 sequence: CASSQISSGNIQYF. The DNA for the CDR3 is TGCGCCAGCAGCCAAATTTCGTCGGGAAACATTCAGTACTTC.

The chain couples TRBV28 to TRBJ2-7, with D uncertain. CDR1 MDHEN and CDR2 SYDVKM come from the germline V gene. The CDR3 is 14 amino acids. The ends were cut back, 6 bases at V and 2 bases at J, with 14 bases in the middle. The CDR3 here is CASSERTAPYEQYF. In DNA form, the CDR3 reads TGTGCCAGCAGCGAGAGGACGGCCCCCTACGAGCAGTACTTC. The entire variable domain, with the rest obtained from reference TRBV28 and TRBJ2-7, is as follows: DVKVTQSSRYLVKRTGEKVFLECVQDMDHENMFWYRQDPGLGLRLIYFSYDVKMKEKGDIPEGYSVSREKKERFSLILESASTNQTSMYLCASSERTAPYEQYFGPGTRLTVT.

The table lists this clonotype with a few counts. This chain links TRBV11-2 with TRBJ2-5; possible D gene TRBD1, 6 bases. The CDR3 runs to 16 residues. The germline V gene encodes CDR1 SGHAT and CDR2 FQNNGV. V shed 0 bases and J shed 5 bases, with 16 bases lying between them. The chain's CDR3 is CASSLDEAGDLETQYF. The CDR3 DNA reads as TGTGCCAGCAGCTTAGATGAGGCAGGGGATTTGGAGACCCAGTACTTC.

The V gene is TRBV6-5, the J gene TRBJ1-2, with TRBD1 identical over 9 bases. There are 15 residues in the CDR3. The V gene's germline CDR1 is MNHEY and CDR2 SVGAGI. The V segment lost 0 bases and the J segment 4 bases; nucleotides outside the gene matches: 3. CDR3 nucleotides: TGTGCCAGCAGTTACTCAGGGACAGGGTTCTATGGCTACACCTTC. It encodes CASSYSGTGFYGYTF.